Detailed here is one TCR beta chain. Its target is not known. This record belongs to a study of vaccination and CD4 T cells after COVID-19. Whole-study results and caveats: Convalescent patients had a median 86.3% of reactive clones appearing only post-vaccination.

Germline V lookup: CDR1 SQVTM, CDR2 ANQGSEA. CDR3 length equals 9 residues. The V end lost 7 bases, the J end lost 9 bases, and 9 bases lay between the germline ends. TCRdb fed the PCR reads into MiXCR, producing one record per CDR3 protein. The profile shows 15,000 to 20,000 distinct CDR3 sequences, about 60% of them singletons. PCR positivity was dated March to December 2020, before US Alpha, Beta and Delta variants. The chain couples TRBV29-1 to TRBJ1-2; D remains unclear. This TCR was sampled from a human donor who had recovered from COVID-19. The specimen comprised CD4+ T cells from blood, sampled after SARS-CoV-2 vaccination. CDR3 sequence reads: CSATRRYTF. The CDR3 DNA reads TGCAGCGCTACCAGGCGCTACACCTTC.